This T cell receptor beta chain is from a study of lymphopenia after photon versus proton radiotherapy (dated by TCRdb to the late 2010s). Regarding the complete study: Photon and proton radiation therapy were compared by the study for their immunological effects in patients with gastrointestinal tumors who developed high-grade lymphopenia. A cohort of around 20 patients with gastrointestinal tumors who received either photon or proton therapy and subsequently developed lymphopenia was included. The goal of the study was to describe how the two radiation modalities differ in their effects on the immune system.

Receptors were amplified or captured by the immunoSEQ multiplex PCR assay. Deep sequencing of rearranged TCR beta loci, alongside multiparametric flow cytometry, was used to profile T cell repertoires. TCRdb carries this immuneACCESS record with in-frame sequences only. Its versions omit some clonotypes, under half of them owing to an unresolved V gene in the studies checked, with the rest unexplained. For this sample the table gives tens of thousands of clones, of which 85% to 95% were detected only once. Just over 0.7% of the sample is taken by the ten largest. Concerning this clone itself: No antigen is known for it. Within one base of it there is no much larger clone, and no base qualities were kept.

In the germline V gene, CDR1 corresponds to SGHRS and CDR2 to YFSETQ. Taken from cysteine to phenylalanine, the CDR3 has 15 residues. Left in the record is the CDR3 DNA by itself, 45 bases read in frame from the first base. V and J are truncated by 0 bases and 3 bases respectively, leaving an intervening sequence of 12 bases. What the authors observed across the whole study: Across the cohort, among patients who died, a greater drop in TCR diversity after the nadir was inversely correlated with overall survival time. The survival association was examined only in patients who died, and the authors described better survival with proton therapy as a possibility, not as a demonstrated result. Once the lymphocyte count had reached its nadir, the repertoires of photon-treated patients showed oligoclonal expansion, particularly of CD8+ Temra cells, and this expansion drove the decline in diversity. During treatment, patients who received proton therapy stayed relatively stable, whereas patients who received photon therapy lost naive T cells and TCR diversity and gained effector/memory populations.

The sequence is built from TRBV5-1 and TRBJ1-1; TRBD1 is perhaps the D gene, given 6 matching bases. The source was peripheral blood, collected from a patient treated with photon-based radiotherapy. This TCR was recovered from a woman aged 45-65 years with cholangiocarcinoma. This receptor carries the CDR3 CASSLAPGVDTEAFF. The DNA sequence is given as TGCGCCAGCAGCTTGGCCCCAGGGGTGGACACTGAAGCTTTCTTT.